Below are 20 T cell receptor beta chains sequenced from a single sample in a study of shared clonotypes between healthy human individuals. Repertoires were generated with immunoSEQ multiplex PCR, while TCRdb's copy carries only in-frame clones and drops some. The sample holds roughly 1,000,000 clones, around 78% seen once. The source material was memory CD4+ T cells from PBMCs. Specified subset: CD45RA-negative fraction. The receptors derive from a man younger than 35 in good health. Some clones in this sample may be carry-over from other donors' samples.

V and J are TRBV9 and TRBJ2-1, with a weak D call TRBD2 (5 bases). Germline V CDR1 and CDR2: SGDLS, YYNGEE. V was clipped by 4 bases and J by 5 bases, with 19 bases between them. This CDR3 comprises 16 residues. DNA for the CDR3: TGTGCCAGCAGCCCCCGGGAAGGGTTGATGGACAATGAGCAGTTCTTC. The encoded protein is CASSPREGLMDNEQFF.

The rearrangement links TRBV5-1 to TRBJ2-7, with no clear D. V lost 3 bases to trimming and J lost 3 bases, with 10 bases between them. The germline CDR1 and CDR2 sequences are SGHRS and YFSETQ. There are 13 residues in the CDR3. CDR3 sequence (DNA): TGCGCCAGCAGCTCTCGGCCAGACTACGAGCAGTACTTC. Its translation is CASSSRPDYEQYF.

V gene TRBV6-1 combines with J gene TRBJ1-5; 7 nucleotides line up with TRBD1. Germline CDR1 reads MNHNS; CDR2 reads SASEGT. V dropped 0 bases and J dropped 9; count of bases not matched to a gene: 2. The CDR3 sequence is 13 residues long. The CDR3 region is CASSEARGGPQHF. The DNA of the CDR3 is TGTGCCAGCAGTGAAGCCAGGGGGGGGCCCCAGCATTTT.

V and J are TRBV27 and TRBJ2-7; D call uncertain. The germline V and J ends were trimmed by 10 bases and 6 bases, with 19 bases remaining between them. CDR1 MNHEY and CDR2 SMNVEV come from the germline V gene (reference sequence). The CDR3 sequence is 13 residues long. In nucleotides, the CDR3 is TGTGCCACCCTCCCCCGCAAGGGAACCGAGCAGTACTTC. Translating it yields CATLPRKGTEQYF.

The chain uses TRBV6-1 and TRBJ2-7; TRBD1 is a possible D gene (5 bases). Trimming cost V 1 base and J 6 bases, with 19 bases left between them. Germline assignment: CDR1 MNHNS and CDR2 SASEGT. The CDR3 has 16 residues. The DNA for the CDR3 is TGTGCCAGCAGTGAAGGCCTGGTCGGGCCCCAGGGCGAGCAGTACTTC. Its protein is CASSEGLVGPQGEQYF.

Concerning this clone itself: The sample has other DNA sequences that encode this CDR3 too. J is TRBJ2-3 and V is TRBV5-4; 9 nucleotides align to TRBD1. The CDR3 loop spans 16 amino acids. The germline gives CDR1 SGHNT, CDR2 YYREEE (reference sequence). The V segment lost 3 bases and the J segment 3 bases; nucleotides outside the gene matches: 8. The CDR3 sequence: CASSSGQGRGTDTQYF. The CDR3 nucleotides are TGTGCCAGCAGCTCGGGACAGGGACGAGGGACAGATACGCAGTATTTT.

The chain recombines TRBV6-5 with TRBJ1-3, with D uncertain. Trimming took 2 bases from V and 6 from J, leaving 11 bases between them. The CDR3 has 14 residues. The germline V gene has CDR1 MNHEY and CDR2 SVGAGI. This chain's CDR3 is CASSYQQQSNTIYF. The DNA of the CDR3 is TGTGCCAGCAGTTACCAGCAGCAGTCAAACACCATATATTTT.

This clone was detected ten times or more. CDR3 DNA: TGCAGCGTTGACCAGGGGGGGGAAAAACTGTTTTTT. Its protein is CSVDQGGEKLFF. This chain joins TRBV29-1 and TRBJ1-4, with 7 bases aligning to TRBD1. The CDR3 consists of 12 residues. With V trimmed by 3 bases and J by 8 bases, 3 bases remained unmatched. Germline V gene data show CDR1 as SQVTM and CDR2 as ANQGSEA.

This clone came up once. A far larger clone differs by one base, so this is likely a read error. The genes are TRBV28 and TRBJ1-2, with no clear D. In germline, CDR1 is MDHEN, CDR2 SYDVKM. Trimming removed 6 bases from V and 4 bases from J, with 15 bases in between. CDR3 length: 14 amino acids. CDR3 loop: CASSRFEAGYGYTF. CDR3 in DNA: TGTGCCAGCAGCCGATTCGAGGCGGGCTATGGCTACACCTTC.

Comment on this clone: At the DNA level, this CDR3 is encoded by other sequences in the same sample as well. The rearrangement uses TRBV2 and TRBJ2-7; no definite D call. CDR1 SNHLY and CDR2 FYNNEI come from the germline V gene. This CDR3 contains 11 residues. V was pared by 8 bases and J by 0 bases, with 5 bases between. CDR3 region: CASESSYEQYF. The CDR3 DNA reads TGTGCCAGCGAGAGCTCCTACGAGCAGTACTTC.

For this clone: The same CDR3 is also encoded by other DNA sequences in this sample. V gene TRBV5-1 combines with J gene TRBJ1-2; 8 bases are shared with TRBD1. The CDR3 consists of 15 residues. The ends lost 0 bases at V and 2 bases at J; junction bases unmatched: 3. The germline CDR1 and CDR2 sequences are SGHRS and YFSETQ. CDR3 nucleotides: TGCGCCAGCAGCTTGGCCCCAGGGGGCAACTATGGCTACACCTTC. This sequence encodes CASSLAPGGNYGYTF.

V and J are TRBV9 and TRBJ1-1, with TRBD1 matching 11 bases. V shed 5 bases and J 4 bases; nucleotides not matched to a gene: 4. Looked up from germline, CDR1 is SGDLS and CDR2 is YYNGEE. The CDR3 totals 14 residues. The CDR3 protein is CASRRDRGATEAFF. In DNA form, the CDR3 reads TGTGCCAGCAGAAGGGACAGGGGGGCCACTGAAGCTTTCTTT.

The chain couples TRBV27 to TRBJ1-5; D not resolved. The V end was cut by 4 bases, the J end by 1 base, with 11 bases between. CDR3 size: 15 residues. Germline V lookup: CDR1 MNHEY, CDR2 SMNVEV (reference sequence). The CDR3 nucleotides are TGTGCCAGCAGTTCCCTTACGGACAGCAATCAGCCCCAGCATTTT. It translates to CASSSLTDSNQPQHF.

Regarding this clone: This sample also contains other DNA sequences that code for the same CDR3. This chain links TRBV6-1 with TRBJ1-1; D gene uncertain. The germline CDR1 and CDR2 sequences are MNHNS and SASEGT. The CDR3 is 13 amino acids. V lost 1 base and J 4 bases, leaving 7 bases between the germline ends. The CDR3 DNA reads TGTGCCAGCAGTGAAGACGGATTCACTGAAGCTTTCTTT. It translates to CASSEDGFTEAFF.

The chain couples TRBV28 to TRBJ2-1; tentatively, D is TRBD1 or TRBD2 (5 bases each). CDR3 length: 14 residues. V shed 7 bases and J shed 8 bases, with 18 bases lying between them. The germline CDR1 and CDR2 sequences are MDHEN and SYDVKM. Here the CDR3 reads CASTPSGGRDEQFF. The CDR3 DNA reads as TGTGCCAGCACCCCCAGTGGGGGTCGGGATGAGCAGTTCTTC.

This clone was counted a few times. V is TRBV5-8 and J is TRBJ1-4; D is uncertain. The CDR3 has 15 residues. V lost 1 base, J lost 8 bases, and 15 bases lay in between. Germline lookup yields CDR1 SGHTS and CDR2 YDEGEE. CDR3 DNA sequence: TGTGCCAGCAGCTTGATCATCCTTACGGGGGAAAAACTGTTTTTT. Translating gives CASSLIILTGEKLFF.

The chain couples TRBV7-2 to TRBJ2-2; 13 bases match TRBD2. Germline values: CDR1 SGHTA, CDR2 FQGNSA. With 5 bases clipped from V and 5 bases from J, the junction kept 8 bases outside the gene matches. This CDR3 spans 17 amino acids. This CDR3 reads CASSLKGLAGVTGELFF. CDR3 nucleotide sequence: TGTGCCAGCAGCCTAAAAGGACTAGCGGGAGTAACCGGGGAGCTGTTTTTT.

This chain uses TRBV5-1 with TRBJ1-1; D not certain. The CDR3 covers 14 residues. In germline, CDR1 is SGHRS, CDR2 YFSETQ. V gave up 1 base and J gave up 5 bases, with 12 bases separating them. Here the CDR3 DNA reads TGCGCCAGCAGCTTGTTGGTCTTAGGGACTGAAGCTTTCTTT. This translates into CASSLLVLGTEAFF.

The chain combines TRBV2 with TRBJ2-1, with 15 bases matching TRBD2. Germline values: CDR1 SNHLY, CDR2 FYNNEI. The V gene end was trimmed by 3 bases and the J gene end by 8 bases; junction bases not matched to a gene: 5. CDR3 length equals 16 residues. In DNA, the CDR3 is TGTGCCAGCAGTGACGGACTAGCGGGAGGGCCAGATGAGCAGTTCTTC. As protein: CASSDGLAGGPDEQFF.

The sample holds one count of this clone. The chain has TRBV19 and TRBJ1-4, with 8 nucleotides matching TRBD1. The CDR3 length is 12 residues. Germline values: CDR1 LNHDA, CDR2 SQIVND (reference sequence). J was trimmed by 6 bases and V by 9 bases; bases with no gene match: 3. CDR3 in DNA: TGTGCCAGCAGGGGGCAGGATGAAAAACTGTTTTTT. The encoded protein is CASRGQDEKLFF.